In its sample, the clone carrying this TCR beta chain was seen many times. Its antigen remains unidentified. This sample stems from a study of T cells in Graves' hyperthyroidism and ophthalmopathy. Study outcomes and limitations: By a 13 V-J model, ophthalmopathy was set apart from stable hyperthyroidism.

Diagnoses were established using clinical symptoms, serum thyroxine and TRAb, thyroid ultrasound and orbital computed tomography. The blood sample predates any ophthalmopathy symptoms, coming from first hyperthyroidism diagnosis. From more than 9.5 ml of fresh peripheral blood, PBMCs were isolated. There were TCR beta CDR3 regions amplified from RNA transcripts. The TCR CDR3 first-round RT-PCR relied on the HTBI primer set. TCRdb used MiXCR to reprocess the multiplex PCR reads, holding one entry per CDR3 protein. The repertoire consists of fewer than 450,000 distinct CDR3 sequences, with roughly a sixth occurring once and the leading ten covering 34%. The TCR comes from a woman in her thirties with Graves' hyperthyroidism that later progressed to Graves' ophthalmopathy. The sample comprised blood.

CDR3 nucleotides: TGTGCCACCAGTGAATTTGGGACTGTAAATGAGCAGTTCTTC. Translating gives CATSEFGTVNEQFF. The chain joins TRBV24-1 to TRBJ2-1; D is perhaps TRBD2 (6 bases). CDR3 length: 14 amino acids. Germline values: CDR1 KGHDR, CDR2 SFDVKD. The V end was cut by 4 bases, the J end by 7 bases, with 13 bases between.